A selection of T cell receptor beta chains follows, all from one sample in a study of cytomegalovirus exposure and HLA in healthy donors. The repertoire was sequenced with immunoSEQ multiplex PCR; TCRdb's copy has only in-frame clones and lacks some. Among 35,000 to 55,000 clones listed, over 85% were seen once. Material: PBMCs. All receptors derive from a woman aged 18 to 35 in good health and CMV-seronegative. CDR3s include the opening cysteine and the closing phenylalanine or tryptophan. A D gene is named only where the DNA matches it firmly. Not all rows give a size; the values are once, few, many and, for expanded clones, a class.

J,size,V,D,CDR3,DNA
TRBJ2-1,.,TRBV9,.,CASSGARDGYNEQFF,TGTGCCAGCAGCGGAGCCCGGGATGGGTACAATGAGCAGTTCTTC
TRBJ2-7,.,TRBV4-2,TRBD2,CASSPEASGSSYEQYF,TGTGCCAGCAGCCCCGAGGCTAGCGGTAGCTCCTACGAGCAGTACTTC
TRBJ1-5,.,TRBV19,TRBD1,CASSIDRDSLGQPQHF,TGTGCCAGTAGTATAGATCGGGACAGCCTCGGTCAGCCCCAGCATTTT
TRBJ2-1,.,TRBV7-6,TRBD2,CASSRGGGGNEQFF,TGTGCCAGCAGCCGGGGGGGAGGGGGCAATGAGCAGTTCTTC
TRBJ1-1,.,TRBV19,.,CASTRDNGITEAFF,TGTGCCAGTACCCGGGACAATGGTATCACTGAAGCTTTCTTT
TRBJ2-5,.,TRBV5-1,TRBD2,CASSLPSGGSVETQYF,TGCGCCAGCAGCTTGCCTAGCGGGGGCAGTGTGGAGACCCAGTACTTC
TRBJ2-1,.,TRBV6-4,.,CASSTAPGTYNEQFF,TGTGCCAGCAGTACCGCCCCAGGGACCTACAATGAGCAGTTCTTC
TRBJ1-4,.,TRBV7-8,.,CASSLDGATNEKLFF,TGTGCCAGCAGCTTAGATGGAGCAACTAATGAAAAACTGTTTTTT
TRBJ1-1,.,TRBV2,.,CASSEQGSEAFF,TGTGCCAGCAGTGAACAGGGGAGCGAAGCTTTCTTT
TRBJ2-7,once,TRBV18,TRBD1,CASSPTGADYEQYF,TGTGCCAGCTCACCAACAGGGGCTGACTACGAGCAGTACTTC
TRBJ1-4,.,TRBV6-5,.,CASSETDQGEKLFF,TGTGCCAGCAGCGAGACAGATCAAGGTGAAAAACTGTTTTTT
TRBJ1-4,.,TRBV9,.,CASSVGGVGEKLFF,TGTGCCAGCAGCGTAGGAGGTGTCGGAGAAAAACTGTTTTTT
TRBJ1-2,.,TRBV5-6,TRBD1,CASSPGQGGYGYTF,TGTGCCAGCAGCCCGGGACAGGGTGGGTATGGCTACACCTTC
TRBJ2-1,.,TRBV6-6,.,CASRQGSENEQFF,TGTGCCAGCAGACAGGGTTCGGAAAATGAGCAGTTCTTC
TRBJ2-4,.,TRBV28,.,CASRDSLAKNIQYF,TGTGCCAGCAGGGACAGTTTAGCCAAAAACATTCAGTACTTC
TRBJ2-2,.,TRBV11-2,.,CASSSDNTGELFF,TGTGCCAGCAGCTCAGACAATACCGGGGAGCTGTTTTTT
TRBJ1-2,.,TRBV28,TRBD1,CASSLWLDRGDGYTF,TGTGCCAGCAGTTTATGGCTAGACAGGGGGGATGGCTACACCTTC
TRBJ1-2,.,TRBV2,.,CASSEGWGVGGYTF,TGTGCCAGCAGTGAGGGTTGGGGGGTAGGGGGCTACACCTTC
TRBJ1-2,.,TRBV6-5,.,CASSLRRETWGYTF,TGTGCCAGCAGCCTTAGACGGGAAACCTGGGGCTACACCTTC
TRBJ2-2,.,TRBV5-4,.,CASSLEGPGELFF,TGTGCCAGCAGCTTGGAGGGGCCCGGGGAGCTGTTTTTT
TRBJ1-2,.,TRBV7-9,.,CASSSQWAGDFGYTF,TGTGCCAGCAGCTCCCAGTGGGCAGGGGATTTTGGCTACACCTTC
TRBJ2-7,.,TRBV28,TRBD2,CASRARLAGVHEQYF,TGTGCCAGCAGGGCTAGACTAGCGGGAGTCCACGAGCAGTACTTC
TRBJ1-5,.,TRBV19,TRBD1,CASSMVGTVNQPQHF,TGTGCCAGTAGTATGGTGGGGACAGTGAATCAGCCCCAGCATTTT
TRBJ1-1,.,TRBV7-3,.,CASSLTQALNTEAFF,TGTGCCAGCAGCTTAACGCAGGCCTTGAACACTGAAGCTTTCTTT
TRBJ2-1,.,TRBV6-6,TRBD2,CASSYIGGGPNEQFF,TGTGCCAGCAGTTACATCGGGGGGGGGCCCAATGAGCAGTTCTTC
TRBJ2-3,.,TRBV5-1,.,CASSLMSGVSTDTQYF,TGCGCCAGCAGCTTAATGTCGGGGGTTAGCACAGATACGCAGTATTTT
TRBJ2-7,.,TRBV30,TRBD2,CAGIRAGGLSIDEQYF,TGTGCCGGGATAAGAGCGGGAGGGCTTTCCATCGACGAGCAGTACTTC
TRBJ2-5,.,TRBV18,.,CASSPGHQETQYF,TGTGCCAGCTCGCCGGGACATCAAGAGACCCAGTACTTC
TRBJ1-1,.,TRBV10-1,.,CASSAYRSSNTEAFF,TGCGCCAGCAGTGCTTACAGAAGCTCGAACACTGAAGCTTTCTTT
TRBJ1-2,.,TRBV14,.,CASSPTNYGYTF,TGTGCCAGCAGCCCCACTAACTATGGCTACACCTTC
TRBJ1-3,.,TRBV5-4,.,CASSPKEGNTIYF,TGTGCCAGCAGCCCCAAGGAGGGTAACACCATATATTTT
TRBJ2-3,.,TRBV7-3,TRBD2,CASSPEGLAGDTQYF,TGTGCCAGCAGCCCCGAGGGACTAGCGGGAGATACGCAGTATTTT
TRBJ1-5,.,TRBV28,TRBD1,CASSSPGQGFNQPQHF,TGTGCCAGCAGTTCCCCGGGACAGGGGTTCAATCAGCCCCAGCATTTT
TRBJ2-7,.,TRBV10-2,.,CASKGGYEQYF,TGCGCCAGCAAAGGGGGATACGAGCAGTACTTC
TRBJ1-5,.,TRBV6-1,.,CASRQGSNQPQHF,TGTGCCAGCAGGCAGGGAAGCAATCAGCCCCAGCATTTT
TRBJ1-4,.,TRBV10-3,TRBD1,CAARQGLNEKLFF,TGTGCCGCGCGACAGGGACTTAATGAAAAACTGTTTTTT
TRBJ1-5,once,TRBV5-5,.,CASSLDRPSQPQHF,TGTGCCAGCAGCCTAGACAGGCCCAGTCAGCCCCAGCATTTT
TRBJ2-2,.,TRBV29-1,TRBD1,CSVSTKGQGPSGELFF,TGCAGCGTTAGCACTAAGGGACAGGGTCCTTCCGGGGAGCTGTTTTTT
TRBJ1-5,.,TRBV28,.,CASSTTRGRQPQHF,TGTGCCAGCAGTACGACCAGGGGTCGGCAGCCCCAGCATTTT
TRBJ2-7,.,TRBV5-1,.,CASSLDQGTYEQYF,TGCGCCAGCAGCTTGGACCAGGGGACCTACGAGCAGTACTTC
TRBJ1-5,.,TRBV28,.,CASRAQSFNQPQHF,TGTGCCAGCAGAGCGCAATCTTTTAATCAGCCCCAGCATTTT
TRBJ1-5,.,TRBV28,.,CASSSGGEYQPQHF,TGTGCCAGCAGTTCCGGGGGAGAGTACCAGCCCCAGCATTTT
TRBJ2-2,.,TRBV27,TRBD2,CASSFAGGTGELFF,TGTGCCAGCAGTTTCGCGGGGGGTACCGGGGAGCTGTTTTTT
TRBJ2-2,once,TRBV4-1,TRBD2,CASSQEETSGINTGELFF,TGCGCCAGCAGCCAAGAGGAGACTAGCGGGATCAACACCGGGGAGCTGTTTTTT
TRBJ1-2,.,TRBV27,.,CASSSSGTNYTF,TGTGCCAGCAGTTCCTCCGGGACAAACTACACCTTC
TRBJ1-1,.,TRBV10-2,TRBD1,CASSMDRAGTEAFF,TGCGCCAGCAGTATGGACAGGGCGGGAACTGAAGCTTTCTTT
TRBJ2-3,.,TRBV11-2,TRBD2,CASNLLAGGPFQPDTQYF,TGTGCCAGCAACCTACTAGCGGGAGGGCCATTCCAACCAGATACGCAGTATTTT